This passage covers 25 T cell receptor beta chains from one sample sequenced in a study of regulatory T cells in long-lasting Graves disease. Through Arm-PCR of CDR3 regions and iRepertoire HTBI primers, TCR beta libraries were built. TCRdb re-called the multiplex PCR reads with MiXCR, one entry per CDR3 protein. Among approximately 390,000 distinct CDR3 sequences listed, 15% to 20% were seen once. Time point of the sample: newly diagnosed GD, antithyroid drugs for less than 3 months. With RNA extracted from PBMCs as input, the TCR library was made. The same specimen was also included in a second study, on T cells in Graves' hyperthyroidism and ophthalmopathy.

The input for sequencing was peripheral blood mononuclear cells (PBMCs), taken at new diagnosis, from a patient treated with antithyroid drugs. These receptors were obtained from a woman younger than 30 with Graves disease.

This clonotype was observed a handful of times. The gene calls are TRBV7-2 and TRBJ1-6; no firm D call. The CDR3 is 15 residues long. V was clipped by 4 bases and J by 9 bases, with 16 bases between them. Germline lookup yields CDR1 SGHTA and CDR2 FQGNSA. The CDR3 coding sequence is TGTGCCAGCAGCTCCCGCTTGACGCGGGGTTCACCCCTCCACTTT. Its protein product is CASSSRLTRGSPLHF.

In this sample, this clonotype turned up many times. This rearrangement joins TRBV7-9 to TRBJ1-5; perhaps TRBD1 as D (5 bases). This CDR3 is 16 amino acids long. V was shortened by 1 base and J by 1 base, with 11 bases between the two germline ends. Germline CDR1 reads SEHNR; CDR2 reads FQNEAQ (reference sequence). In nucleotides, the CDR3 is TGTGCCAGCAGCTTAGACGACAGCCTGAGCAATCAGCCCCAGCATTTT. Its translation: CASSLDDSLSNQPQHF.

At least ten counts were recorded for this clonotype. DNA for the CDR3: TGTGCCAGCAGCTTCACTAGTGACATAGGTAATGAGCAGTTCTTC. It specifies CASSFTSDIGNEQFF. The V and J genes are TRBV7-3 and TRBJ2-1, with TRBD2 as a possible D gene (5 bases). V lost 3 bases to trimming and J lost 7 bases, with 16 bases between them. Germline lookup yields CDR1 SGHTA and CDR2 FQGTGA. The CDR3 is 15 residues long.

This clonotype has ten or more counts. Written as DNA, the CDR3 is TGTGCCAGTACCTCAGACAGGGGGGGGAACACTGAAGCTTTCTTT. The encoded protein is CASTSDRGGNTEAFF. The chain recombines TRBV19 with TRBJ1-1, with 9 bases identical to TRBD1. The CDR3 is 15 amino acids. Germline trimming cut 7 bases from V and 1 base from J; bases unmatched to any gene: 7. Germline V gene lookup returns CDR1 LNHDA and CDR2 SQIVND (reference sequence).

This clonotype was found many times. The gene calls are TRBV9 and TRBJ2-7; no clear D gene. V lost 0 bases and J 6 bases, leaving 7 bases between the germline ends. CDR3 length: 12 residues. Germline values: CDR1 SGDLS, CDR2 YYNGEE. CDR3 bases: TGTGCCAGCAGCGTAGAGCTAGGCGAGCAGTACTTC. It specifies CASSVELGEQYF.

This clonotype was observed a few times. The chain employs TRBV18 and TRBJ2-7; TRBD1 aligns across 10 bases. The CDR3 consists of 14 residues. Trimming cost V 3 bases and J 7 bases; bases outside gene matches: 6. CDR1 and CDR2 (germline): KGHSH, LQKENI. The DNA for the CDR3 is TGTGCCAGCTCACCCGGGACAGGGGCTAGGGAGCAGTACTTC. Amino acids: CASSPGTGAREQYF. Supplemented by reference TRBV18 and TRBJ2-7, the full variable domain reads NAGVMQNPRHLVRRRGQEARLRCSPMKGHSHVYWYRQLPEEGLKFMVYLQKENIIDESGMPKERFSAEFPKEGPSILRIQQVVRGDSAAYFCASSPGTGAREQYFGPGTRLTVT.

This clonotype came up a few times. The chain recombines TRBV13 with TRBJ2-1; 11 bases are shared with TRBD1. Trimming took 1 base from V and 6 from J; bases not matched to a gene: 8. The CDR3 length is 17 residues. Germline values: CDR1 PRHDT, CDR2 FYEKMQ (reference sequence). CDR3 loop: CASSLDRGQGVSNEQFF. CDR3 DNA: TGTGCCAGCAGCTTAGATAGGGGACAGGGGGTTTCCAATGAGCAGTTCTTC.

This clonotype has at least ten counts. The gene calls are TRBV20-1 and TRBJ2-5, with a possible D match to TRBD1 (5 bases). Germline lookup yields CDR1 DFQATT and CDR2 SNEGSKA (reference sequence). This CDR3 region has 14 residues. The germline V and J ends were trimmed by 7 bases and 5 bases, with 20 bases remaining between them. CDR3 in amino acids: CSVGGGRVKETQYF. The CDR3 DNA reads TGCAGTGTGGGCGGTGGCAGGGTTAAGGAGACCCAGTACTTC.

There are a few counts of this clonotype. One end of the junction varies from germline; a read error may be responsible. J is TRBJ1-5 and V is TRBV4-1; no definite D call. The CDR3 has 12 amino acids. From germline, CDR1 is MGHRA and CDR2 YSYEKL. CDR3 nucleotides: TGTGCCAGCAGCCAACCCGGTGAGCCCCAGCATTTT. Translated: CASSQPGEPQHF.

This clonotype was counted ten times or more. The genes are TRBV30 and TRBJ2-3, with D perhaps matching TRBD2 (5 bases). The CDR3 is 14 residues long. Trimming removed 0 bases from V and 1 base from J, with 8 bases in between. Germline CDR1 GTSNPN, CDR2 SVGIG (reference sequence). CDR3 nucleotides: TGTGCCTGGAGTGTAGGGCGGGGCACAGATACGCAGTATTTT. This sequence encodes CAWSVGRGTDTQYF.

This clonotype was counted only a few times. In nucleotides, the CDR3 is TGTGCCAGCAGTTTAGACCGGACAGGGGGAAACCCCCAGTTCTTC. Residues: CASSLDRTGGNPQFF. The chain employs TRBV6-2 or TRBV6-3 and TRBJ2-1; the match to TRBD1 covers 10 bases. The CDR3 is made up of 15 amino acids. The ends lost 4 bases at V and 13 bases at J; junction bases unmatched: 13. The germline CDR1 and CDR2 sequences are MNHEY and SVGEGT.

This clonotype was seen at least ten times. The chain joins TRBV12-3 or TRBV12-4 to TRBJ1-2, with D maybe TRBD1 (5 bases). This CDR3 is built from 14 residues. With 1 base removed from V and 4 bases from J, the gap between germline ends came to 10 bases. As DNA, the CDR3 is TGTGCCAGCAGTTTAGGGGGGGAACTCTATGGCTACACCTTC. Amino acids: CASSLGGELYGYTF.

This clonotype has ten or more counts. The chain combines TRBV11-2 with TRBJ2-1; no definite D call. Germline V gene data show CDR1 as SGHAT and CDR2 as FQNNGV. The CDR3 loop spans 13 amino acids. V gave up 1 base and J gave up 5 bases, with 6 bases separating them. CDR3 coding DNA: TGTGCCAGCAGCTTAGGATCAGACAATGAGCAGTTCTTC. Protein sequence: CASSLGSDNEQFF.

The V call is TRBV27, the J call TRBJ2-7; the D gene could be TRBD1 or TRBD2 (5 bases each). Germline-derived CDR1 and CDR2 are MNHEY and SMNVEV (reference sequence). Trimming removed 1 base at V and 3 bases at J, with 16 bases between. The CDR3 spans 16 residues. The CDR3: CASSLFTGPRVYEQYF. The CDR3 DNA sequence: TGTGCCAGCAGTTTATTTACAGGACCGAGGGTCTACGAGCAGTACTTC.

This clonotype appeared many times. The rearrangement uses TRBV5-1 and TRBJ2-1; D gene unclear. V shed 0 bases and J shed 9 bases, with 4 bases lying between them. The CDR3 runs 11 residues. Looked up from germline, CDR1 is SGHRS and CDR2 is YFSETQ. The CDR3 DNA sequence: TGCGCCAGCAGCTTGGTGAGTGAGCAGTTCTTC. It translates to CASSLVSEQFF.

This clonotype was picked up many times. The chain joins TRBV27 to TRBJ2-5, with 16 nucleotides matching TRBD2. The J segment lost 5 bases and the V segment lost 5 bases, leaving 11 bases of the junction unmatched. Germline V gives CDR1 MNHEY, CDR2 SMNVEV (reference sequence). CDR3 length equals 18 residues. The CDR3 loop reads CASSPGLAGGPNAETQYF. The CDR3 nucleotides read TGTGCCAGCAGTCCGGGACTAGCGGGAGGGCCGAATGCGGAGACCCAGTACTTC.

This clonotype was counted ten times or more. The rearrangement links TRBV3-1 to TRBJ2-2; 11 positions agree with TRBD2. V shed 4 bases, J shed 0 bases, and the junction held 4 bases outside the gene matches. Germline CDR1 reads LGHDT; CDR2 reads YNNKEL (reference sequence). The CDR3 length is 17 residues. This CDR3 is CASSRGTSGPNTGELFF. The CDR3 DNA reads as TGTGCCAGCAGCCGTGGGACTAGCGGCCCGAACACCGGGGAGCTGTTTTTT. The full variable domain, in which reference TRBV3-1 and TRBJ2-2 provide the parts outside the CDR3, is DTAVSQTPKYLVTQMGNDKSIKCEQNLGHDTMYWYKQDSKKFLKIMFSYNNKELIINETVPNRFSPKSPDKAHLNLHINSLELGDSAVYFCASSRGTSGPNTGELFFGEGSRLTVL.

Many counts were recorded for this clonotype. The chain links TRBV7-8 to TRBJ1-2, with D possibly TRBD1 on 5 matching bases. The V gene's germline CDR1 is SGHVS and CDR2 FQNEAQ. V lost 4 bases to trimming and J lost 8 bases, with 14 bases between them. The CDR3 is made up of 13 amino acids. The CDR3 loop reads CASSSGLRAGYTF. DNA of the CDR3: TGTGCCAGCAGCTCGGGACTCAGGGCGGGCTACACCTTC. Full variable domain (rest looked up from reference TRBV7-8 and TRBJ1-2): GAGVSQSPRYKVAKRGQDVALRCDPISGHVSLFWYQQALGQGPEFLTYFQNEAQLDKSGLPSDRFFAERPEGSVSTLKIQRTQQEDSAVYLCASSSGLRAGYTFGSGTRLTVV.

The CDR3 sequence is CSATQRTYDGYTF. CDR3 nucleotides: TGCAGTGCTACACAGCGAACCTACGATGGCTACACCTTC. The chain links TRBV20-1 to TRBJ1-2, with unresolved D. This CDR3 region has 13 residues. Germline CDR1 and CDR2: DFQATT and SNEGSKA (reference sequence). V was trimmed by 4 bases and J by 6 bases, leaving 15 bases between them.

The sample holds a few counts of this clonotype. The chain couples TRBV27 to TRBJ2-7, with D possibly matching TRBD1 (6 bases). The length of the CDR3 is 17 residues. The germline V gene encodes CDR1 MNHEY and CDR2 SMNVEV (reference sequence). Trimming took 5 bases from V and 2 from J, leaving 22 bases between them. As DNA, the CDR3 is TGTGCCAGCAGTGTAAGGACCGGCAGGGGTTCTCCCTACGAGCAGTACTTC. Translated, it gives CASSVRTGRGSPYEQYF.

The chain carries TRBV11-2 and TRBJ1-2; 12 bases line up with TRBD1. The V and J ends lost 3 bases and 0 bases, in that order; junction bases with no gene match: 11. CDR3 length equals 19 residues. Per the germline V gene, CDR1 is SGHAT and CDR2 is FQNNGV. This chain's CDR3 is CASSFLGTGGGGSNYGYTF. The CDR3 region has the DNA TGTGCCAGCAGCTTCCTTGGGACAGGGGGCGGCGGATCTAACTATGGCTACACCTTC.

In this sample, this clonotype turned up many times. The rearrangement joins TRBV6-2 or TRBV6-3 to TRBJ1-1; 10 bases are shared with TRBD1. Per germline, CDR1 MNHEY and CDR2 SVGEGT. The CDR3 length is 15 residues. V shed 4 bases and J 8 bases; nucleotides not matched to a gene: 10. CDR3 bases: TGTGCCAGCAGTTTGATAGACAGGGGGCTTCACGAAGCTTTCTTT. It translates to CASSLIDRGLHEAFF.

Many counts were recorded for this clonotype. The chain has TRBV3-1 and TRBJ1-6; D gene uncertain. The V and J ends lost 2 bases and 7 bases respectively, with 9 bases between them. The CDR3 totals 14 residues. The V gene's germline CDR1 is LGHDT and CDR2 YNNKEL (reference sequence). CDR3 residues: CASSQSTRNSPLHF. CDR3 in DNA: TGTGCCAGCAGCCAAAGTACCCGGAATTCACCCCTCCACTTT.

The sample holds a few counts of this clonotype. V usage is TRBV9 and J usage is TRBJ1-3, with D perhaps matching TRBD1 (6 bases). CDR3 length: 15 amino acids. CDR1 and CDR2 from the germline V gene are SGDLS and YYNGEE. Trimming pared 0 bases from V and 1 base from J, leaving 8 bases between. The CDR3, as DNA: TGTGCCAGCAGCGTAGTAGGGGGTTCTGGAAACACCATATATTTT. It encodes CASSVVGGSGNTIYF.

The rearrangement joins TRBV14 to TRBJ1-1; the D is unclear. Germline values: CDR1 SGHDN, CDR2 FVKESK. V gave up 5 bases and J gave up 1 base, with 8 bases separating them. CDR3 length equals 13 residues. CDR3 region: CASSIIGNTEAFF. CDR3 DNA: TGTGCCAGCAGCATTATTGGGAACACTGAAGCTTTCTTT.